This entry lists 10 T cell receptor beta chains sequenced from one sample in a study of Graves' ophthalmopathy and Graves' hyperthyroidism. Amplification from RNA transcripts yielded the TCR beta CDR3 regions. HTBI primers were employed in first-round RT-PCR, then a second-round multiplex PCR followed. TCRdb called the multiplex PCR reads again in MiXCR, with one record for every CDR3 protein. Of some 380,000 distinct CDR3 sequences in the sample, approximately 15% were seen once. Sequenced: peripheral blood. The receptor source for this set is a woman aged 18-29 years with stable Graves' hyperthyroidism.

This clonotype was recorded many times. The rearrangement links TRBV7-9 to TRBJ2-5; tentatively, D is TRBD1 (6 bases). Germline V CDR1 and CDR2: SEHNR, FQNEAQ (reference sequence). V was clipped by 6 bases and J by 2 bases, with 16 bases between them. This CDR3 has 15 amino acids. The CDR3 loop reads CASRQGQKGQETQYF. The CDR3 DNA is TGTGCCAGCAGACAAGGACAGAAAGGACAAGAGACCCAGTACTTC.

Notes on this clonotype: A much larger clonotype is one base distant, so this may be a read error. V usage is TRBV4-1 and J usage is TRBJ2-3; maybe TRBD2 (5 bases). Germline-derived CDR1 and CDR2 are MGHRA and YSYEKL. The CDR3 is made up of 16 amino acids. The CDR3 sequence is CASSQGQRGDTDTRYF. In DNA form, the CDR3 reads TGCGCCAGCAGCCAAGGGCAACGGGGAGACACAGATACGCGGTATTTT.

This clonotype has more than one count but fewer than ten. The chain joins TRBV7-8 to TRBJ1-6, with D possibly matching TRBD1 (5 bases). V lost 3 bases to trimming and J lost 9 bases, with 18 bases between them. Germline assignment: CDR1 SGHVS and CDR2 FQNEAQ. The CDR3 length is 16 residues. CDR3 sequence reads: CASSFGSRGQGSPLHF. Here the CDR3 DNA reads TGTGCCAGCAGCTTCGGTAGTCGGGGTCAGGGTTCACCCCTCCACTTT. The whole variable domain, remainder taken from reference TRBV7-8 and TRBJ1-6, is GAGVSQSPRYKVAKRGQDVALRCDPISGHVSLFWYQQALGQGPEFLTYFQNEAQLDKSGLPSDRFFAERPEGSVSTLKIQRTQQEDSAVYLCASSFGSRGQGSPLHFGNGTRLTVT.

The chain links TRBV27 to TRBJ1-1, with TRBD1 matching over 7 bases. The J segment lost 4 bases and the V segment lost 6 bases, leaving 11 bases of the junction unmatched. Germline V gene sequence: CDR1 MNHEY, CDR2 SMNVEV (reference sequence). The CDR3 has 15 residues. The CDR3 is CASSLNPTGFTEAFF. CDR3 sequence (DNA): TGTGCCAGCAGCTTGAATCCGACAGGGTTCACTGAAGCTTTCTTT.

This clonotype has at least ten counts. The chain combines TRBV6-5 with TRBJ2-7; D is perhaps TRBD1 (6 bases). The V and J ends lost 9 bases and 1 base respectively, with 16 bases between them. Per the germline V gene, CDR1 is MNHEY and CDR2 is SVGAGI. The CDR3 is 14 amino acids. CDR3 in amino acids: CASSEPQGSYEQYF. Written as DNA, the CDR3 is TGTGCCAGTTCGGAACCACAGGGTTCCTACGAGCAGTACTTC.

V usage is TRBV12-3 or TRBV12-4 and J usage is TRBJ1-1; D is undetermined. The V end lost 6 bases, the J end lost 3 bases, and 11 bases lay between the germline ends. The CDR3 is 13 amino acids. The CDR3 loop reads CASRDRRDTEAFF. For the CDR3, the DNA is TGTGCCAGCAGAGACCGACGGGACACTGAAGCTTTCTTT.

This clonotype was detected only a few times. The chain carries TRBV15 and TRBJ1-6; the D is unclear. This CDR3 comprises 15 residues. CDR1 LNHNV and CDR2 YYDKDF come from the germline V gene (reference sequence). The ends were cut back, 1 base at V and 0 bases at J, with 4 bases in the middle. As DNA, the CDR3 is TGTGCCACCAGCAGAGGGGGCTCCTATAATTCACCCCTCCACTTT. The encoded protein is CATSRGGSYNSPLHF.

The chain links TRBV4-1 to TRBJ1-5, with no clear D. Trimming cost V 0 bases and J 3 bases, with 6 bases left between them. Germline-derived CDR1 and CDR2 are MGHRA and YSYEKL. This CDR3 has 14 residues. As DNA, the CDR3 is TGCGCCAGCAGCCAAGAGGCGGTCAATCAGCCCCAGCATTTT. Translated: CASSQEAVNQPQHF.

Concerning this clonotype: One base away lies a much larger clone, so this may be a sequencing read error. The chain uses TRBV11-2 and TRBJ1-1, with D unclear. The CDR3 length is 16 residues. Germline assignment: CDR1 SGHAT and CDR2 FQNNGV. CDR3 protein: CASSLDQEGLDTEACF. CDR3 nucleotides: TGTGCCAGCAGCTTAGATCAGGAGGGTCTCGACACTGAAGCTTGCTTT.

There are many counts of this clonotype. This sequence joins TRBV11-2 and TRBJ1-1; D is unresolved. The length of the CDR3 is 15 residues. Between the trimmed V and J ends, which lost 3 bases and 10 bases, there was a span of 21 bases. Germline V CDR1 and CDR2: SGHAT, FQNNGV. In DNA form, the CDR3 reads TGTGCCAGCAGCTTCGCCCTGGGTTCCCCCCGGGGAGCTTTCTTT. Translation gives CASSFALGSPRGAFF.